What follows are 8 T cell receptor beta chains derived from one specimen sequenced in a study of shared clonotypes between healthy human individuals. Profiled with immunoSEQ multiplex PCR; TCRdb holds only in-frame clones, not every one. The sample includes roughly 2.5 million clones, roughly nine tenths of them seen just once. The sample consisted of naive CD4+ T cells sorted from blood. As for subset: CD45RA+ positively selected. All receptors derive from a man aged 18 to 29 in good health.

Comments on this clone: The sample holds other DNA sequences that translate to the same CDR3. The chain recombines TRBV18 with TRBJ2-1; the D is unclear. This CDR3 contains 12 residues. V was trimmed by 5 bases and J by 0 bases, leaving 2 bases between them. Germline CDR1 and CDR2: KGHSH and LQKENI. Here the CDR3 reads CASSGSYNEQFF. The CDR3 nucleotides are TGTGCCAGCTCAGGCTCCTACAATGAGCAGTTCTTC.

The genes are TRBV7-2 and TRBJ1-1, with a weak D call TRBD1 (5 bases). The ends were cut back, 2 bases at V and 7 bases at J, with 17 bases in the middle. The germline CDR1 and CDR2 sequences are SGHTA and FQGNSA. The CDR3 contains 15 residues. CDR3 nucleotides: TGTGCCAGCAGCTTACAGGGCCTAACGCGGCGTGAAGCTTTCTTT. Translation gives CASSLQGLTRREAFF.

The chain couples TRBV6-5 to TRBJ2-5; D remains unclear. Trimming cost V 9 bases and J 2 bases, with 13 bases left between them. The CDR3 has 13 residues. Germline assignment: CDR1 MNHEY and CDR2 SVGAGI. CDR3 sequence (DNA): TGTGCCAGTCTTAGTGCTCCTCAAGAGACCCAGTACTTC. This sequence encodes CASLSAPQETQYF.

V and J are TRBV21-1 and TRBJ1-5. TRBV21-1 is noted as a pseudogene. This CDR3 has 19 amino acids. The DNA of the CDR3 is TGTGCCAGCAGCAAACCGACCGGCGGACGAGTCTGGAGCAATCAGCCCCAGCATTTT. Protein sequence: CASSKPTGGRVWSNQPQHF.

The genes are TRBV4-3 and TRBJ1-2; no clear D gene. V lost 0 bases and J lost 0, with 14 bases in between. Germline CDR1 and CDR2: LGHNA and YSLEER. The CDR3 runs to 17 residues. The CDR3 is CASSQDPPGSSNYGYTF. The CDR3 DNA follows: TGCGCCAGCAGCCAAGATCCACCGGGGTCCTCTAACTATGGCTACACCTTC.

As concerns this clone: Within the sample, other DNA sequences also encode this same CDR3. The genes are TRBV5-1 and TRBJ2-1; no definite D call. The V gene lost 1 base and the J gene lost 0 bases, with 8 bases spanning the gap. The CDR3 runs 15 residues. The germline gives CDR1 SGHRS, CDR2 YFSETQ. CDR3 DNA sequence: TGCGCCAGCAGCTTGTCGCGTAGCTCCTACAATGAGCAGTTCTTC. Its translation: CASSLSRSSYNEQFF.

This clone has only one observation. The chain recombines TRBV2 with TRBJ1-3; D unresolved. The germline CDR1 and CDR2 sequences are SNHLY and FYNNEI. There are 13 residues in the CDR3. Trimming cost V 7 bases and J 0 bases, with 7 bases left between them. In DNA form, the CDR3 reads TGTGCCAGCATGGCAGTCTCTGGAAACACCATATATTTT. Its translation is CASMAVSGNTIYF.

Points on this clone: Other DNA sequences in the sample encode the same CDR3. The V gene is TRBV5-4, the J gene TRBJ1-3, with 9 bases fitting TRBD1. Trimming took 4 bases from V and 4 from J; bases not matched to a gene: 3. CDR1 is SGHNT, CDR2 YYREEE, per germline (reference sequence). This CDR3 is built from 14 residues. The CDR3 protein is CASSADRGGNTIYF. CDR3 DNA sequence: TGTGCCAGCAGCGCGGACAGGGGCGGAAACACCATATATTTT.